Sequencing of this T cell receptor (beta chain) was carried out in a study of T cell clonotyping in hematopoietic cell transplantation. Notes on the study in general: Cells were unsorted, so CD4 and CD8 contributions were not separated. After transplant, recipient diversity fell while pathologically expanded clonotypes grew through day 180.

Notes on this clone: Its target is unknown.

Samples: about 28 days before transplant, then days 30, 100 and 180 after. TCRdb keeps only in-frame clones here, not all; method: immunoSEQ multiplex PCR. Of about 11,000 clones detected, 46% appear once; the ten largest clones hold roughly 8.5%. The clonotype comes from a male patient in his fifties or sixties who had an allogeneic stem cell transplant from an unrelated donor, so the T cells may come from the graft donor. Some clones in this sample may be carry-over from other donors' samples. The starting material was PBMCs, obtained 30 days after allogeneic stem cell transplant.

CDR3 DNA sequence: TGTGCCTGGAGTTCCCTGGACAGGGAGCAGTACTTC. Its translation: CAWSSLDREQYF. This chain joins TRBV30 and TRBJ2-7; 7 nucleotides agree with TRBD1. CDR3 length: 12 residues. Germline lookup yields CDR1 GTSNPN and CDR2 SVGIG (reference sequence). V lost 2 bases, J lost 7 bases, and 5 bases stayed unmatched.